Given below is one T cell receptor beta chain in context. This entry comes from a study of OX40 agonist ivuxolimab in advanced cancers. Clones were read by immunoSEQ multiplex PCR, and TCRdb kept only the in-frame ones, dropping some. The sample has about 64,000 clones; about 80% are singletons. Germline CDR1 is SGHTA and CDR2 is FQGNSA. This CDR3 region has 12 residues. Trimming cost V 1 base and J 5 bases, with 5 bases left between them. The sequence was obtained from an adult with an advanced solid tumor such as melanoma, head and neck, liver or kidney cancer. The V gene is TRBV7-2, the J gene TRBJ1-2; the D is unclear. The sequences come from CD4+ or CD8+ T cells sorted from blood, collected in a trial of the OX40 agonist ivuxolimab. The CDR3 DNA follows: TGTGCCAGCAGCTTAGAGGGTTATGGCTACACCTTC. It specifies CASSLEGYGYTF.